Given below is one TCR beta chain in context. These data are taken from a study of identical twins. TCRdb independently ran MiXCR on the 5' RACE reads; one entry per CDR3 protein. The sample lists 200,000 to 250,000 distinct CDR3 sequences, approximately 7% occurring once. The donors were all healthy and Caucasian. The length of the CDR3 is 15 residues. Germline V gene lookup returns CDR1 SGHAT and CDR2 FQNNGV. Germline trimming cut 2 bases from V and 3 bases from J; bases unmatched to any gene: 4. The data were also submitted as part of a second study, on yellow fever vaccine responses in identical twins.

This TCR came from a woman aged 18-29 years in good health. Sequencing was done on a sample of memory (CD45RO+) T cells sorted from blood. The chain combines TRBV11-2 with TRBJ2-7, with 10 bases fitting TRBD1. The CDR3, as DNA: TGTGCCAGCAGCTTAAAGGGGACAGGGGACTACGAGCAGTACTTC. Encoded protein: CASSLKGTGDYEQYF.